Presented here are 7 T cell receptor beta chains from one specimen sequenced in a study of cytomegalovirus exposure and HLA in healthy donors listed by TCRdb under 2017. The library was made by the immunoSEQ multiplex PCR assay. The multiplex PCR relied on a mix of 60 forward primers for TCR Vbeta segments and 13 reverse primers for TCR Jbeta segments. TCRdb retrieved this table from immuneACCESS and kept in-frame rearrangements only. Not all clones are present; in checked studies, unresolved V genes account for under half, and no reason is known for the remainder. The sample table contains about 95,000 clones; only one count was recorded for 70% of them. Around 15% of the sample rests with the top ten. Sequencing input: PBMCs. The source of these receptors is a woman in her forties or fifties in good health and CMV-seropositive.

The chain recombines TRBV7-2 with TRBJ2-1, with 10 bases aligning to TRBD2. The ends lost 3 bases at V and 0 bases at J; junction bases unmatched: 2. Germline CDR1 reads SGHTA; CDR2 reads FQGNSA. The CDR3 extends over 16 amino acids. The CDR3 DNA reads as TGTGCCAGCAGCTTTTCTAGCGGGAGCTCCTACAATGAGCAGTTCTTC. It is translated as CASSFSSGSSYNEQFF.

The gene calls are TRBV18 and TRBJ1-5; unclear D gene. CDR1 and CDR2 (germline): KGHSH, LQKENI. The CDR3 consists of 14 residues. Trimming removed 3 bases from V and 0 bases from J, with 6 bases in between. CDR3 DNA sequence: TGTGCCAGCTCACCGGCAGTTAGCAATCAGCCCCAGCATTTT. Its protein product is CASSPAVSNQPQHF.

Turning to this clone: The junction departs from germline at one end; a sequencing error may be responsible. V usage is TRBV7-9 and J usage is TRBJ2-3; D unresolved. The CDR3 totals 16 residues. Germline V gene lookup returns CDR1 SEHNR and CDR2 FQNEAQ (reference sequence). CDR3 residues: CSSSEANTLSTDTQYF. CDR3 DNA: TGTTCCAGCAGCGAAGCTAATACGCTTAGCACAGATACGCAGTATTTT.

This clone was detected a few times. The chain recombines TRBV10-3 with TRBJ2-3; 8 bases line up with TRBD2. Looked up from germline, CDR1 is ENHRY and CDR2 is SYGVKD. The CDR3 is 14 residues long. V shed 4 bases and J 3 bases; nucleotides not matched to a gene: 3. CDR3 coding DNA: TGTGCCATCAGTGGGAGCGGGAGTACAGATACGCAGTATTTT. Translated: CAISGSGSTDTQYF.

The chain recombines TRBV5-1 with TRBJ2-5; the D gene is possibly TRBD1 (5 bases). The CDR3 totals 15 residues. Trimming removed 0 bases from V and 9 bases from J, with 18 bases in between. CDR1 is SGHRS, CDR2 YFSETQ, per germline. The CDR3 loop reads CASSLGRQGQGAQYF. Written as DNA, the CDR3 is TGCGCCAGCAGCTTGGGACGCCAGGGCCAAGGGGCCCAGTACTTC.

The chain employs TRBV29-1 and TRBJ2-3; TRBD1 aligns across 9 bases. V lost 6 bases, J lost 2 bases, and 3 bases stayed unmatched. The CDR3 spans 13 residues. Germline CDR1 reads SQVTM; CDR2 reads ANQGSEA. DNA of the CDR3: TGCAGCGTCGGACAGGGGAACACAGATACGCAGTATTTT. Translated, it gives CSVGQGNTDTQYF.

The chain employs TRBV27 and TRBJ2-7, with D maybe TRBD2 (5 bases). The CDR3 runs 14 residues. The V gene lost 7 bases and the J gene lost 7 bases, with 20 bases spanning the gap. CDR1 and CDR2 (germline): MNHEY, SMNVEV (reference sequence). The CDR3 coding sequence is TGTGCCAGCACTCCAGCGGAGCCGAAAGGGGAGCAGTACTTC. It specifies CASTPAEPKGEQYF.